The sequence of this T cell receptor beta chain was determined in a study of shared clonotypes between healthy human individuals. As to this clone: Its specificity is not known.

Data came from immunoSEQ multiplex PCR; TCRdb stores just in-frame clones and leaves some out. This table holds about 1.1 million clones, 78% found once. Regarding the study as a whole: Among donors, sharing of clonotypes was expected to be affected by sequencing depth.

Per germline, CDR1 SGHRS and CDR2 YFSETQ. The CDR3 is made up of 12 amino acids. Trimming shortened V by 4 bases and J by 5 bases, and 8 bases separated the two germline ends. This receptor was identified in a man between 18 and 29 years old in good health. Some clones in this sample may be carry-over from other donors' samples. The genes are TRBV5-1 and TRBJ2-3, with D unclear. The sequencing sample was made of memory CD4+ T cells from PBMCs. The subset denotes: CD45RA-negative fraction. The CDR3 region is CASSMTGDTQYF. The CDR3 nucleotides are TGCGCCAGCAGCATGACCGGAGATACGCAGTATTTT.